Presented here are 25 T cell receptor beta chains from one specimen sequenced in a study of T cell therapy after organ transplantation. The antigens of these receptors remain unknown. Produced via immunoSEQ multiplex PCR; TCRdb's table is partial and in-frame only. The sample lists approximately 22,000 clones, over 80% occurring once. Time point denoted: 20-29 weeks after completion of therapy. Sequenced material: CD8+ T cells from blood, taken after autologous CMV-specific T cell therapy. Every receptor here comes from a human patient who had received a solid organ transplant and had CMV disease. Some T cells may be provided by the graft donor.

V is TRBV9 and J is TRBJ2-2; D ambiguous. Trimming pared 4 bases from V and 7 bases from J, leaving 14 bases between. The germline V gene encodes CDR1 SGDLS and CDR2 YYNGEE. The CDR3 is made up of 14 amino acids. As DNA, the CDR3 is TGTGCCAGCAGCCCCTCCCGGCCGGGCGGGGAGCTGTTTTTT. This translates into CASSPSRPGGELFF. Combining the CDR3 with reference TRBV9 and TRBJ2-2 gives the whole variable domain DSGVTQTPKHLITATGQRVTLRCSPRSGDLSVYWYQQSLDQGLQFLIQYYNGEERAKGNILERFSAQQFPDLHSELNLSSLELGDSALYFCASSPSRPGGELFFGEGSRLTVL.

This rearrangement joins TRBV28 to TRBJ2-7; D is undetermined. The germline gives CDR1 MDHEN, CDR2 SYDVKM. This CDR3 is 11 amino acids long. V lost 2 bases, J lost 7 bases, and 6 bases lay in between. The CDR3 nucleotides are TGTGCCAGCAGTTTAACCGGAGAGCAGTACTTC. Protein product: CASSLTGEQYF.

This clone was seen a handful of times. The J gene is TRBJ1-2, the V gene TRBV13, with TRBD1 identical over 9 bases. Germline V lookup: CDR1 PRHDT, CDR2 FYEKMQ (reference sequence). With V trimmed by 0 bases and J by 10 bases, 3 bases remained unmatched. The CDR3 runs to 13 residues. CDR3 amino acids: CASSLGGTGPYTF. CDR3 DNA sequence: TGTGCCAGCAGCTTAGGGGGGACAGGGCCCTACACCTTC.

The V gene is TRBV19, the J gene TRBJ1-1, with TRBD1 matching over 7 bases. V gave up 1 base and J gave up 5 bases; unmatched junction bases: 7. This CDR3 comprises 15 residues. Per germline, CDR1 LNHDA and CDR2 SQIVND (reference sequence). The DNA of the CDR3 is TGTGCCAGTAGTATAGCAAGGACAGGCGATACTGAAGCTTTCTTT. Translating it yields CASSIARTGDTEAFF.

The J gene is TRBJ1-2, the V gene TRBV4-3; 7 bases match TRBD1. CDR1 LGHNA and CDR2 YSLEER come from the germline V gene. Trimming cost V 0 bases and J 7 bases; bases outside gene matches: 14. This CDR3 spans 17 amino acids. CDR3 sequence reads: CASSQDSGGLLRGGYTF. DNA for the CDR3: TGCGCCAGCAGCCAAGATTCAGGGGGACTATTGAGAGGTGGCTACACCTTC.

This chain connects TRBV4-1 to TRBJ2-3; D gene uncertain. V was pared by 5 bases and J by 4 bases, with 13 bases between. CDR1 and CDR2 from the germline V gene are MGHRA and YSYEKL. The CDR3 is made up of 14 amino acids. CDR3 bases: TGCGCCAGCAGCGAATTTGTCAGTTCAGATACGCAGTATTTT. It translates to CASSEFVSSDTQYF.

This sequence joins TRBV4-2 and TRBJ1-1; D not resolved. This CDR3 contains 11 residues. Trimming pared 1 base from V and 7 bases from J, leaving 4 bases between. Germline lookup yields CDR1 LGHNA and CDR2 YNFKEQ. In DNA form, the CDR3 reads TGTGCCAGCAGCCAAGGACTTGAAGCTTTCTTT. It is translated as CASSQGLEAFF.

The V gene is TRBV27, the J gene TRBJ2-3, with D unclear. The CDR3 loop spans 12 amino acids. Trimming took off 2 bases at V and 2 bases at J, with 2 bases between the two ends. Per germline, CDR1 MNHEY and CDR2 SMNVEV (reference sequence). The DNA of the CDR3 is TGTGCCAGCAGTTTACTCACAGATACGCAGTATTTT. This sequence encodes CASSLLTDTQYF.

For this clone: In the same sample, other DNA sequences code for this CDR3. The chain is built from TRBV28 and TRBJ2-7, with D perhaps TRBD1 (5 bases). V was clipped by 5 bases and J by 0 bases, with 8 bases between them. From germline, CDR1 is MDHEN and CDR2 SYDVKM. The CDR3 contains 13 residues. The CDR3 protein is CASSPDSSYEQYF. The CDR3 coding sequence is TGTGCCAGCAGTCCAGACAGCTCCTACGAGCAGTACTTC.

The chain employs TRBV19 and TRBJ1-1, with D hard to call. V was pared by 4 bases and J by 4 bases, with 7 bases between. Germline CDR1 is LNHDA and CDR2 is SQIVND (reference sequence). The length of the CDR3 is 12 residues. CDR3 nucleotide sequence: TGTGCCAGTAGTACATCGTCCACTGAAGCTTTCTTT. It translates to CASSTSSTEAFF.

The genes are TRBV5-4 and TRBJ2-1; D might be TRBD1 or TRBD2, each matching 6 bases. V was clipped by 4 bases and J by 8 bases, with 16 bases between them. CDR3 length: 14 residues. Per the germline V gene, CDR1 is SGHNT and CDR2 is YYREEE (reference sequence). CDR3 in amino acids: CASSIGGTGDEQFF. The CDR3 DNA sequence: TGTGCCAGCAGCATAGGGGGGACGGGGGATGAGCAGTTCTTC.

V usage is TRBV7-2 and J usage is TRBJ1-4, with D uncertain. CDR1 and CDR2 from the germline V gene are SGHTA and FQGNSA. The V gene lost 3 bases and the J gene lost 3 bases, with 11 bases spanning the gap. CDR3 size: 15 residues. CDR3 DNA: TGTGCCAGCAGCTTTATCGGAAATCCTAATGAAAAACTGTTTTTT. Protein sequence: CASSFIGNPNEKLFF. Full variable domain (outside the CDR3, taken from reference TRBV7-2 and TRBJ1-4): GAGVSQSPSNKVTEKGKDVELRCDPISGHTALYWYRQSLGQGLEFLIYFQGNSAPDKSGLPSDRFSAERTGGSVSTLTIQRTQQEDSAVYLCASSFIGNPNEKLFFGSGTQLSVL.

The chain links TRBV9 to TRBJ2-1; no firm D call. From germline, CDR1 is SGDLS and CDR2 YYNGEE. V was trimmed by 0 bases and J by 1 base, leaving 8 bases between them. This CDR3 region has 15 residues. The CDR3 bases are TGTGCCAGCAGCGTAGTTATGGGGTCCTACAATGAGCAGTTCTTC. It yields the protein CASSVVMGSYNEQFF.

The genes are TRBV4-2 and TRBJ2-7; D tentatively reads TRBD1 or TRBD2 (5 bases each). This CDR3 spans 12 amino acids. The germline V and J ends were trimmed by 3 bases and 7 bases, with 10 bases remaining between them. Germline V gives CDR1 LGHNA, CDR2 YNFKEQ. The CDR3 nucleotides read TGTGCCAGCAGCCATCTCGGGACGGAGCAGTACTTC. Protein sequence: CASSHLGTEQYF.

The V call is TRBV7-6, the J call TRBJ2-3; perhaps TRBD2 as D (5 bases). Trimming took 3 bases from V and 4 from J, leaving 14 bases between them. The germline gives CDR1 SGHVS, CDR2 FNYEAQ. This CDR3 comprises 15 residues. For the CDR3, the DNA is TGTGCCAGCAGCTTCGGTGCGGGCCTGCCAGATACGCAGTATTTT. It encodes CASSFGAGLPDTQYF.

This chain joins TRBV28 and TRBJ2-1, with D hard to call. V lost 8 bases and J 8 bases, leaving 16 bases between the germline ends. CDR1 is MDHEN and CDR2 is SYDVKM in the germline V gene. The CDR3 has 13 residues. CDR3 amino acids: CASGIRFADEQFF. CDR3 sequence (DNA): TGTGCCAGCGGTATTCGTTTCGCGGATGAGCAGTTCTTC.

The count of this clone is one. V is TRBV27 and J is TRBJ2-7; D uncertain. V lost 3 bases and J 3 bases, leaving 3 bases between the germline ends. The germline V gene has CDR1 MNHEY and CDR2 SMNVEV (reference sequence). The CDR3 sequence is 11 residues long. The DNA of the CDR3 is TGTGCCAGCAGTTTTAACTACGAGCAGTACTTC. Protein sequence: CASSFNYEQYF.

The gene calls are TRBV28 and TRBJ2-1; 11 bases fit TRBD2. Germline-derived CDR1 and CDR2 are MDHEN and SYDVKM. V was pared by 2 bases and J by 6 bases, with 15 bases of the junction left unmatched. The CDR3 is 19 amino acids. Here the CDR3 reads CASSLNLGVGGLAANEQFF. The CDR3 DNA reads TGTGCCAGCAGTTTAAATCTTGGGGTAGGGGGACTAGCGGCCAATGAGCAGTTCTTC.

The count of this clone is one. The chain employs TRBV19 and TRBJ1-2, with D possibly TRBD1 on 6 matching bases. Germline V gene lookup returns CDR1 LNHDA and CDR2 SQIVND (reference sequence). This CDR3 spans 13 amino acids. Trimming cost V 8 bases and J 4 bases, with 14 bases left between them. The CDR3 region has the DNA TGTGCCAGTTGGGGGGGCGCGGGCTATGGCTACACCTTC. It codes for CASWGGAGYGYTF.

The gene calls are TRBV27 and TRBJ2-5; 7 bases are shared with TRBD2. Germline trimming cut 8 bases from V and 4 bases from J; bases unmatched to any gene: 10. Germline V gene sequence: CDR1 MNHEY, CDR2 SMNVEV (reference sequence). The CDR3 covers 14 residues. CDR3 sequence reads: CASLGEGQGETQYF. CDR3 DNA sequence: TGTGCCAGCTTGGGGGAGGGGCAGGGAGAGACCCAGTACTTC.

The V gene is TRBV27, the J gene TRBJ2-7; no firm D call. The V gene lost 2 bases and the J gene lost 3 bases, with 11 bases spanning the gap. The CDR3 has 14 amino acids. Germline CDR1 is MNHEY and CDR2 is SMNVEV (reference sequence). The CDR3 DNA is TGTGCCAGCAGTTTAGGCCGGACGGTCTACGAGCAGTACTTC. Translated, it gives CASSLGRTVYEQYF.

This clone has only a few counts. This chain connects TRBV6-1 to TRBJ1-2, with D perhaps TRBD1 (6 bases). The CDR3 extends over 15 amino acids. The germline gives CDR1 MNHNS, CDR2 SASEGT. V gave up 3 bases and J gave up 4 bases, with 15 bases separating them. The CDR3 spells CASSDLPGAGYGYTF. The DNA for the CDR3 is TGTGCCAGCAGTGACCTACCAGGGGCCGGCTATGGCTACACCTTC.

V is TRBV11-2 and J is TRBJ1-1; D is undetermined. V lost 1 base to trimming and J lost 8 bases, with 5 bases between them. Germline V CDR1 and CDR2: SGHAT, FQNNGV. There are 11 residues in the CDR3. The DNA of the CDR3 is TGTGCCAGCAGCTTAGGACCGGAAGCTTTCTTT. It translates to CASSLGPEAFF.

This sequence joins TRBV7-2 and TRBJ1-1; possibly TRBD1 for D (5 bases). Trimming pared 5 bases from V and 1 base from J, leaving 8 bases between. The germline CDR1 and CDR2 sequences are SGHTA and FQGNSA. The CDR3 is 13 residues long. The CDR3 nucleotides read TGTGCCAGCAGCCTCGGACAGAACACTGAAGCTTTCTTT. Protein sequence: CASSLGQNTEAFF.

The CDR3 loop reads CASSFSTASYEQYF. The CDR3 nucleotides read TGTGCCAGCAGTTTTTCGACAGCCTCCTACGAGCAGTACTTC. The chain carries TRBV27 and TRBJ2-7; D perhaps matches TRBD1 (5 bases). The germline V gene has CDR1 MNHEY and CDR2 SMNVEV (reference sequence). The CDR3 has 14 residues. The V and J ends lost 3 bases and 0 bases respectively, with 9 bases between them.